The clone carrying this T cell receptor (beta chain) has ten or more counts. The sample originates from a study of T cell repertoires in cytomegalovirus infection. TCRdb recomputed calls from the reads with MiXCR, one row per CDR3 protein. The sample shows roughly 240,000 distinct CDR3 sequences, around 6.2% of them seen only once. The CDR3 runs 14 residues. Germline assignment: CDR1 SEHNR and CDR2 FQNEAQ (reference sequence). Trimming stripped 7 bases from V and 1 base from J, with 13 bases between. The clonotype comes from a human donor in good health (CMV status not recorded). Some clones in this sample may be carry-over from other donors' samples. The chain uses TRBV7-9 and TRBJ2-5, with D uncertain. Sequenced: PBMCs. The chain's CDR3 is CASTPRTAQETQYF. DNA for the CDR3: TGTGCCAGCACCCCCAGGACGGCCCAAGAGACCCAGTACTTC.